The next 18 T cell receptor beta chains were all read from a single sample in a study of blood T cell repertoires in COVID-19. The data were produced by immunoSEQ multiplex PCR, yet TCRdb's version contains in-frame clones alone and is incomplete. The sample includes about 190,000 clones, about 88% of them seen just once. Material for sequencing was peripheral blood. These receptors came from a man younger than 40 with acute or convalescent COVID-19.

The rearrangement joins TRBV11-2 to TRBJ2-4; TRBD1 is a possible D gene (5 bases). The CDR3 consists of 17 residues. Trimming pared 5 bases from V and 4 bases from J, leaving 21 bases between. Germline V gives CDR1 SGHAT, CDR2 FQNNGV. Here the CDR3 DNA reads TGTGCCAGCAGCCCCGAATCGTTTCGGACACCGAAAAACATTCAGTACTTC. Translation: CASSPESFRTPKNIQYF.

The V and J genes are TRBV19 and TRBJ1-4; possible D gene TRBD1, 6 bases. Trimming stripped 5 bases from V and 7 bases from J, with 14 bases between. Germline V CDR1 and CDR2: LNHDA, SQIVND (reference sequence). CDR3 size: 14 residues. CDR3 residues: CASSLQGGSEKLFF. CDR3 nucleotides: TGTGCCAGTAGTCTACAGGGTGGGAGTGAAAAACTGTTTTTT. The complete variable domain, with remaining parts taken from reference TRBV19 and TRBJ1-4, reads DGGITQSPKYLFRKEGQNVTLSCEQNLNHDAMYWYRQDPGQGLRLIYYSQIVNDFQKGDIAEGYSVSREKKESFPLTVTSAQKNPTAFYLCASSLQGGSEKLFFGSGTQLSVL.

This clone turned up a few times. The V call is TRBV19, the J call TRBJ2-2; TRBD1 aligns across 11 bases. V shed 5 bases and J 6 bases; nucleotides not matched to a gene: 11. The germline V gene has CDR1 LNHDA and CDR2 SQIVND (reference sequence). CDR3 size: 17 residues. Here the CDR3 reads CASSGTGGRSFPGELFF. Here the CDR3 DNA reads TGTGCCAGTAGTGGGACAGGGGGGCGTTCCTTTCCCGGGGAGCTGTTTTTT.

The V call is TRBV27, the J call TRBJ2-7; TRBD1 matches at 8 bases. Germline lookup yields CDR1 MNHEY and CDR2 SMNVEV (reference sequence). With V trimmed by 4 bases and J by 1 base, 6 bases remained unmatched. The CDR3 spans 15 residues. The CDR3 sequence: CASSSWDRRSYEQYF. CDR3 DNA: TGTGCCAGCAGTTCATGGGACAGGCGATCCTACGAGCAGTACTTC.

This chain joins TRBV19 and TRBJ2-3; 10 bases align to TRBD2. The CDR3 totals 14 residues. V lost 6 bases, J lost 5 bases, and 5 bases stayed unmatched. CDR1 and CDR2 from the germline V gene are LNHDA and SQIVND (reference sequence). CDR3 sequence reads: CASSLAGEGDTQYF. The DNA of the CDR3 is TGTGCCAGTAGCCTAGCGGGAGAGGGAGATACGCAGTATTTT.

This chain connects TRBV10-3 to TRBJ2-5, with TRBD2 identical over 11 bases. After removal of 4 bases from V and 2 bases from J, the junction contained 18 bases not matched to a gene. Germline assignment: CDR1 ENHRY and CDR2 SYGVKD. This CDR3 has 20 residues. The CDR3 DNA sequence: TGTGCCATCAGTGGTTTCCCCGGCGGAGGGCTAGCGGGAGGACAAGAGACCCAGTACTTC. Its protein product is CAISGFPGGGLAGGQETQYF.

The chain employs TRBV5-4 and TRBJ1-4; D unclear. Trimming took 1 base from V and 7 from J, leaving 5 bases between them. This CDR3 has 12 amino acids. CDR1 is SGHNT, CDR2 YYREEE, per germline (reference sequence). The CDR3: CASSLLAEKLFF. In nucleotides, the CDR3 is TGTGCCAGCAGCTTGTTGGCTGAAAAACTGTTTTTT.

V and J are TRBV30 and TRBJ2-3, with 10 positions matching TRBD2. Germline values: CDR1 GTSNPN, CDR2 SVGIG (reference sequence). V shed 5 bases and J 6 bases; nucleotides not matched to a gene: 11. This CDR3 is 15 amino acids long. The CDR3 region has the DNA TGTGCCTGGGGGGGACTAGCGCCTGGGCGGGATACGCAGTATTTT. Amino acid sequence: CAWGGLAPGRDTQYF.

CDR3 DNA: TGTGCCAGTATCGAGGAGGGGGAGCAGTACTTC. The encoded protein is CASIEEGEQYF. The V call is TRBV19, the J call TRBJ2-7; perhaps TRBD2 as D (6 bases). This CDR3 spans 11 amino acids. Germline V CDR1 and CDR2: LNHDA, SQIVND (reference sequence). Trimming stripped 7 bases from V and 7 bases from J, with 11 bases between.

The rearrangement joins TRBV6-5 to TRBJ1-2; a weak D match, TRBD1 (5 bases). The CDR3 is 14 residues long. The V gene lost 6 bases and the J gene lost 3 bases, with 14 bases spanning the gap. The germline V gene has CDR1 MNHEY and CDR2 SVGAGI. CDR3 residues: CASSLLGLDYGYTF. The CDR3 coding sequence is TGTGCCAGCAGCCTGTTGGGACTCGACTATGGCTACACCTTC.

The chain joins TRBV18 to TRBJ2-7; maybe TRBD2 (5 bases). Trimming shortened V by 3 bases and J by 2 bases, and 17 bases separated the two germline ends. Per germline, CDR1 KGHSH and CDR2 LQKENI. The CDR3 extends over 16 amino acids. CDR3: CASSPLATGIAYEQYF. Written as DNA, the CDR3 is TGTGCCAGCTCACCTCTCGCAACCGGGATAGCCTACGAGCAGTACTTC.

This chain uses TRBV10-3 with TRBJ2-3, with 7 bases fitting TRBD1. This CDR3 has 17 amino acids. V was clipped by 3 bases and J by 4 bases; unmatched bases: 13. CDR1 is ENHRY and CDR2 is SYGVKD in the germline V gene. The CDR3 bases are TGTGCCATCAGTGATCTTGCCAACAGGGGAGTCTCAGATACGCAGTATTTT. It translates to CAISDLANRGVSDTQYF.

For this clone: An end of the junction does not agree with germline; a read error may underlie this. The chain recombines TRBV10-3 with TRBJ2-7, with TRBD2 as a possible D gene (5 bases). The CDR3 totals 14 residues. Germline V CDR1 and CDR2: ENHRY, SYGVKD. The CDR3 nucleotides read TGTGCCATCAGTGAGTCGGGGAGTTCGACAACACGAGAGTTC. It codes for CAISESGSSTTREF.

The chain links TRBV28 to TRBJ1-4, with TRBD1 identical over 7 bases. With V trimmed by 5 bases and J by 5 bases, 5 bases remained unmatched. Per the germline V gene, CDR1 is MDHEN and CDR2 is SYDVKM. CDR3 size: 14 residues. CDR3 region: CASSPDRRNEKLFF. As DNA, the CDR3 is TGTGCCAGCAGTCCGGACAGGAGGAATGAAAAACTGTTTTTT.

The chain joins TRBV28 to TRBJ1-5, with TRBD1 matching 9 bases. The germline V gene has CDR1 MDHEN and CDR2 SYDVKM. V shed 8 bases, J shed 0 bases, and the junction held 17 bases outside the gene matches. The CDR3 loop spans 19 amino acids. CDR3 loop: CASQEGDRGERYSNQPQHF. CDR3 coding DNA: TGTGCCAGCCAAGAGGGAGACAGGGGGGAACGATATAGCAATCAGCCCCAGCATTTT.

This clone was found once. This sequence joins TRBV28 and TRBJ2-1; D is perhaps TRBD2 (7 bases). The CDR3 is 15 amino acids. Germline V gene data show CDR1 as MDHEN and CDR2 as SYDVKM. V was shortened by 6 bases and J by 8 bases, with 20 bases between the two germline ends. CDR3 loop: CASRLEAGASHEQFF. The CDR3 nucleotides read TGTGCCAGCAGGCTGGAGGCGGGGGCCTCCCATGAGCAGTTCTTC.

In this sample, this clone turned up once. Here the CDR3 DNA reads TGTGCCAGCAACCGGGACATAGATTCCTACGAGCAGTACTTC. Its translation: CASNRDIDSYEQYF. The chain employs TRBV2 and TRBJ2-7; weak D call: TRBD1 (6 bases). The CDR3 is made up of 14 amino acids. Germline CDR1 reads SNHLY; CDR2 reads FYNNEI. Trimming cost V 7 bases and J 1 base, with 14 bases left between them.

This clone was counted a single time. The chain links TRBV5-1 to TRBJ2-1; TRBD2 aligns across 7 bases. With V trimmed by 3 bases and J by 13 bases, 4 bases remained unmatched. Germline V gene sequence: CDR1 SGHRS, CDR2 YFSETQ. The CDR3 has 11 residues. The CDR3: CASSWAGVQFF. The CDR3 DNA is TGCGCCAGCAGCTGGGCGGGAGTTCAGTTCTTC.